This T cell receptor (beta chain) was documented in a study of CD8 T cells in Susac syndrome. There are 14 residues in the CDR3. With 3 bases removed from V and 5 bases from J, the gap between germline ends came to 13 bases. cDNA came from roughly 0.53 to 1 ug RNA primed by random hexamers. Amplification of the TCR beta CDR3 was carried out by immunoSEQ multiplex PCR, which spanned a total of 54 Vbeta and 13 Jbeta segments. In TCRdb, the immunoSEQ multiplex PCR reads were re-called with MiXCR into one record per CDR3 protein. The repertoire consists of approximately 200,000 distinct CDR3 sequences, with 85% to 95% occurring once and the leading ten covering just over 0.08%.

The sequenced sample was CD4+ T cells from PBMCs. This sequence originates from a human donor with multiple sclerosis. This rearrangement joins TRBV12-3 or TRBV12-4 to TRBJ2-5; D is perhaps TRBD2 (7 bases). The CDR3 DNA is TGTGCCAGCAGTTTTGGGGGGGGCCAGGAGACCCAGTACTTC. Residues: CASSFGGGQETQYF.